This TCR beta chain was obtained from a study of T cell clones after liver transplantation. Study details: In this trial, immunosuppression withdrawal was attempted within 2 years of liver transplant. At least one year of complete immunosuppression withdrawal without enzymes over twice normal defined tolerance. Draws occurred before transplant, before withdrawal, and after complete or failed withdrawal.

Assay: immunoSEQ multiplex PCR; the TCRdb copy retains only in-frame clones and omits some. This sample has around 30,000 clones; around 94% occur once, and the top ten carry roughly 26%. The CDR3 is made up of 14 amino acids. V dropped 1 base and J dropped 6; count of bases not matched to a gene: 1. CDR1 is SGHNT and CDR2 is YYREEE in the germline V gene (reference sequence). The specimen comprised CD8+ T cells from blood, sampled 12 months after liver transplant. This chain joins TRBV5-4 and TRBJ2-7; 13 positions match TRBD2. The clonotype comes from a human patient who received a liver transplant. Some T cells may be graft donor cells. DNA for the CDR3: TGTGCCAGCAGCTTGACTAGCGGGAGGGGCGAGCAGTACTTC. Translation gives CASSLTSGRGEQYF.